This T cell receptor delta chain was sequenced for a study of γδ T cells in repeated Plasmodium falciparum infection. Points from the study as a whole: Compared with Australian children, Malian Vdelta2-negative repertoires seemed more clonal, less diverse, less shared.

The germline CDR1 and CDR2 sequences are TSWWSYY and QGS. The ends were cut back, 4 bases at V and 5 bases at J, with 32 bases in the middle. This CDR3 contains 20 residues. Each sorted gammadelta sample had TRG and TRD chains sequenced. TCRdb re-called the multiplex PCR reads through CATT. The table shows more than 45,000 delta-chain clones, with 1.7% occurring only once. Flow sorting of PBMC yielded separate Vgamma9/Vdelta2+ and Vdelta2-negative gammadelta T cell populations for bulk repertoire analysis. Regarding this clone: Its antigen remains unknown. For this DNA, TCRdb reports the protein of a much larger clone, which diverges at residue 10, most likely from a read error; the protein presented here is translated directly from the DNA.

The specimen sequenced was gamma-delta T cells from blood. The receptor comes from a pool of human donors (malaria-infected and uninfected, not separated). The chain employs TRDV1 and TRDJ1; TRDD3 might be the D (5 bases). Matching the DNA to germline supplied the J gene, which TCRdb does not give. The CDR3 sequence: CALGGTRLLRGTRGADKLIF. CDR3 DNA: TGTGCTCTTGGGGGGACGCGGTTATTAAGGGGCACCCGGGGAGCAGATAAACTCATCTTT.